This T cell receptor beta chain stems from a study of T cell responses to AZD1222 COVID-19 vaccine. Overall study results and limits: Females outnumbered males among donors, who were mostly white British; clonal diversity was possibly underestimated.

Assay: immunoSEQ multiplex PCR; the TCRdb copy retains only in-frame clones and omits some. The sample records about 56,000 clones, 80% being singletons. This CDR3 has 15 amino acids. Trimming stripped 0 bases from V and 1 base from J, with 7 bases between. The germline V gene has CDR1 MNHEY and CDR2 SVGAGI. Researchers grouped second doses given at about 4 or about 12 weeks into one pool. On this clone itself: Its antigen is currently unknown.

The origin of this receptor is an adult who received the AZD1222 COVID-19 vaccine. The V and J genes are TRBV6-5 and TRBJ1-5; D may be TRBD1 (5 bases). The sample was peripheral blood, taken 28 days after the second AZD1222 dose. CDR3 sequence reads: CASSYSRDSNQPQHF. Written as DNA, the CDR3 is TGTGCCAGCAGTTACTCGAGGGACAGCAATCAGCCCCAGCATTTT.